The 12 T cell receptor beta chains in this list originate from one sample, sequenced in a study of T-cell memory formation after mild COVID-19. MiXCR, applied by TCRdb to the 5' RACE reads, yields one record per CDR3 protein. The sample includes about 150,000 distinct CDR3 sequences, almost 25% seen only once; the top ten take approximately 25%. Sequences were obtained from PBMCs or a T cell subset sorted from them (not recorded which). All receptors derive from an adult woman who had mild COVID-19 (a few samples of this study predate the infection). Cell type and time point are not known.

This clonotype occurred a few times. The chain links TRBV7-3 to TRBJ2-1; D might be TRBD2 (6 bases). The CDR3 is made up of 17 amino acids. The V end lost 0 bases, the J end lost 8 bases, and 20 bases lay between the germline ends. CDR1 and CDR2 (germline): SGHTA, FQGTGA. The CDR3 is CASSLTPTGGVVDEQFF. CDR3 sequence (DNA): TGTGCCAGCAGCTTAACCCCTACCGGGGGAGTGGTCGATGAGCAGTTCTTC.

For this clonotype: Given the absence of the conserved phenylalanine or tryptophan at the CDR3 end, a read error is likely. The gene calls are TRBV7-9 and TRBJ2-7, with D hard to call. The germline V gene encodes CDR1 SEHNR and CDR2 FQNEAQ (reference sequence). V lost 3 bases, J lost 3 bases, and 6 bases lay in between. The CDR3 loop spans 12 amino acids. This chain's CDR3 is CASSFTDYEQYL. The CDR3 coding sequence is TGTGCCAGCAGCTTCACAGACTACGAGCAGTACCTC.

This clonotype was counted once. This chain uses TRBV6-4 with TRBJ2-3; 10 bases align to TRBD2. The CDR3 runs 14 residues. The J segment lost 4 bases and the V segment lost 2 bases, leaving 0 bases of the junction unmatched. Germline V gives CDR1 MRHNA, CDR2 SNTAGT. This chain's CDR3 is CASSDLAGADTQYF. In DNA, the CDR3 is TGTGCCAGCAGTGACCTAGCGGGAGCAGATACGCAGTATTTT.

This chain connects TRBV7-9 to TRBJ2-1; D is possibly TRBD2 (6 bases). This CDR3 is built from 14 residues. Looked up from germline, CDR1 is SEHNR and CDR2 is FQNEAQ (reference sequence). V shed 0 bases and J shed 13 bases, with 16 bases lying between them. The CDR3, as DNA: TGTGCCAGCAGCTTAGCGGGCCCAGTGGAGGGACAGTTCTTC. Its translation: CASSLAGPVEGQFF.

This clonotype appeared a few times. The chain uses TRBV12-3 or TRBV12-4 and TRBJ2-5, with 7 bases aligning to TRBD2. The CDR3 spans 17 residues. With 5 bases clipped from V and 4 bases from J, the junction kept 16 bases outside the gene matches. CDR3 sequence reads: CASSRQDESGARETQYF. For the CDR3, the DNA is TGTGCCAGCAGTCGGCAAGATGAAAGCGGGGCCCGAGAGACCCAGTACTTC.

This clonotype was detected only a few times. The V and J genes are TRBV7-9 and TRBJ1-1; 8 bases line up with TRBD1. J gave up 6 bases and V 3 bases, and 6 bases lay outside the gene matches. The CDR3 has 14 residues. Germline V gene sequence: CDR1 SEHNR, CDR2 FQNEAQ (reference sequence). Here the CDR3 reads CASSLGQELAEAFF. In nucleotides, the CDR3 is TGTGCCAGCAGCTTGGGACAGGAGTTGGCTGAAGCTTTCTTT. The entire variable domain, with the rest obtained from reference TRBV7-9 and TRBJ1-1, is as follows: DTGVSQNPRHKITKRGQNVTFRCDPISEHNRLYWYRQTLGQGPEFLTYFQNEAQLEKSRLLSDRFSAERPKGSFSTLEIQRTEQGDSAMYLCASSLGQELAEAFFGQGTRLTVV.

The chain couples TRBV5-6 to TRBJ2-7; TRBD2 agrees at 8 bases. J gave up 3 bases and V 7 bases, and 9 bases lay outside the gene matches. Germline CDR1 is SGHDT and CDR2 is YYEEEE. This CDR3 has 14 amino acids. The CDR3 DNA is TGTGCCAGCGGTCTAGGTAGCGGGAACTACGAGCAGTACTTC. Amino acid sequence: CASGLGSGNYEQYF.

The V gene is TRBV6-5, the J gene TRBJ1-2; TRBD1 matches at 8 bases. V lost 6 bases and J lost 4; bases outside the gene matches: 10. Germline-derived CDR1 and CDR2 are MNHEY and SVGAGI. The CDR3 is 15 residues long. The CDR3 coding sequence is TGTGCCAGCAGGGACAGGGAAGGATTATCCTATGGCTACACCTTC. Its protein product is CASRDREGLSYGYTF.

The chain links TRBV7-6 to TRBJ2-5; D unclear. The V gene lost 1 base and the J gene lost 2 bases, with 8 bases spanning the gap. Germline lookup yields CDR1 SGHVS and CDR2 FNYEAQ. This CDR3 contains 14 residues. This chain's CDR3 is CASSLVDAQETQYF. In nucleotides, the CDR3 is TGTGCCAGCAGCTTAGTGGACGCGCAAGAGACCCAGTACTTC.

The gene calls are TRBV9 and TRBJ2-1, with 8 bases fitting TRBD2. CDR3 length: 16 residues. The germline V gene has CDR1 SGDLS and CDR2 YYNGEE. Trimming at V came to 0 bases and at J to 4 bases, leaving 6 bases not matched to a gene. CDR3 coding DNA: TGTGCCAGCAGCGTAGAAGCGGGAGCCTCATACAATGAGCAGTTCTTC. It translates to CASSVEAGASYNEQFF.

The chain joins TRBV4-3 to TRBJ2-3; D is perhaps TRBD1 (5 bases). CDR1 is LGHNA and CDR2 is YSLEER in the germline V gene. The CDR3 runs 17 residues. Trimming took off 0 bases at V and 3 bases at J, with 16 bases between the two ends. The CDR3 nucleotides are TGCGCCAGCAGCCAAGACCGAAATTACAGGAGAACAGATACGCAGTATTTT. This codes for CASSQDRNYRRTDTQYF.

The chain carries TRBV4-2 and TRBJ2-3; D is uncertain. The V gene's germline CDR1 is LGHNA and CDR2 YNFKEQ. This CDR3 is 17 amino acids long. Trimming shortened V by 0 bases and J by 6 bases, and 19 bases separated the two germline ends. The CDR3, as DNA: TGTGCCAGCAGCCAAGATTTCCCCAGGTCCCCAGTGGATACGCAGTATTTT. This codes for CASSQDFPRSPVDTQYF.